What follows are 9 T cell receptor beta chains derived from one specimen sequenced in a study of blood T cell repertoires in COVID-19. Repertoires were generated with immunoSEQ multiplex PCR, while TCRdb's copy carries only in-frame clones and drops some. This sample has 65,000 to 70,000 clones, with over 70% found just once. The sequenced material came from peripheral blood. The origin of the receptors is a man in his 60s with acute or convalescent COVID-19.

The J gene is TRBJ2-3, the V gene TRBV6-5; 8 bases agree with TRBD1. The CDR3 has 14 residues. With 5 bases clipped from V and 7 bases from J, the junction kept 8 bases outside the gene matches. Germline lookup yields CDR1 MNHEY and CDR2 SVGAGI. The CDR3 sequence: CASSPGGGVNTQYF. Here the CDR3 DNA reads TGTGCCAGCAGTCCAGGGGGCGGTGTGAATACGCAGTATTTT.

This chain connects TRBV5-5 to TRBJ2-1, with 7 bases lining up with TRBD2. V gave up 4 bases and J gave up 6 bases; unmatched junction bases: 4. The CDR3 spans 13 residues. Germline-derived CDR1 and CDR2 are SGHKS and YYEKEE (reference sequence). CDR3 sequence reads: CASSTGTTNEQFF. In DNA form, the CDR3 reads TGTGCCAGCAGCACGGGGACTACCAATGAGCAGTTCTTC.

The chain carries TRBV6-5 and TRBJ1-5, with 8 bases that match TRBD1. With 6 bases clipped from V and 2 bases from J, the junction kept 6 bases outside the gene matches. The CDR3 has 15 amino acids. Germline lookup yields CDR1 MNHEY and CDR2 SVGAGI. The CDR3 region has the DNA TGTGCCAGCAGCTCAGGGGGCAGCGGCAATCAGCCCCAGCATTTT. It codes for CASSSGGSGNQPQHF.

The chain couples TRBV10-2 to TRBJ1-2; D is uncertain. V was clipped by 2 bases and J by 5 bases, with 12 bases between them. The CDR3 totals 14 residues. In germline, CDR1 is WSHSY, CDR2 SAAADI. Written as DNA, the CDR3 is TGCGCCAGCAGTGAGACCGGGGATAGGTATGGCTACACCTTC. Its protein product is CASSETGDRYGYTF.

The chain employs TRBV6-1 and TRBJ2-4; D ambiguous. This CDR3 is 16 amino acids long. The germline gives CDR1 MNHNS, CDR2 SASEGT. Trimming took 1 base from V and 5 from J, leaving 15 bases between them. The CDR3 DNA sequence: TGTGCCAGCAGTGAAGTTGTGGGCGCAGGCCAAAACATTCAGTACTTC. Protein product: CASSEVVGAGQNIQYF.

The DNA of the CDR3 is TGTGCCAGCAGTTACAGGACAGGGGGCGGGGGTGAAAAACTGTTTTTT. Translated: CASSYRTGGGGEKLFF. The V call is TRBV6-6, the J call TRBJ1-4; 11 nucleotides agree with TRBD1. Germline CDR1 is MNHNY and CDR2 is SVGAGI (reference sequence). J lost 7 bases, V lost 2 bases, and 6 bases had no gene match. The CDR3 loop spans 16 amino acids.

V usage is TRBV30 and J usage is TRBJ2-3; 10 bases fit TRBD2. CDR3 length: 16 amino acids. Germline values: CDR1 GTSNPN, CDR2 SVGIG (reference sequence). J gave up 6 bases and V 5 bases, and 14 bases lay outside the gene matches. CDR3: CAWAQDIAGGRDTQYF. The CDR3 coding sequence is TGTGCCTGGGCACAGGATATAGCGGGGGGAAGGGATACGCAGTATTTT.

The chain combines TRBV12-5 with TRBJ1-4, with 9 bases aligning to TRBD1. This CDR3 region has 16 residues. Germline-derived CDR1 and CDR2 are LGHNT and FRNRAP. V lost 1 base to trimming and J lost 3 bases; unmatched junction nucleotides: 3. CDR3 protein: CASGLGRDRANEKLFF. In DNA, the CDR3 is TGTGCTAGTGGTTTGGGCCGGGACAGGGCTAATGAAAAACTGTTTTTT.

This clone was observed a single time. The chain combines TRBV6-5 with TRBJ2-5; D might be TRBD1 (6 bases). The CDR3 runs to 14 residues. Germline-derived CDR1 and CDR2 are MNHEY and SVGAGI. Trimming pared 6 bases from V and 5 bases from J, leaving 16 bases between. The CDR3 here is CASREGQGWETQYF. CDR3 coding DNA: TGTGCCAGCAGAGAGGGGCAGGGGTGGGAGACCCAGTACTTC.